These T cell receptor beta chains were read from a single sample in a study of blood T cell repertoires in COVID-19. Libraries were prepared by immunoSEQ multiplex PCR; TCRdb keeps only in-frame clonotypes and omits some of them. The data contain around 150,000 clones, 84% of them singletons. The specimen sequenced was peripheral blood. These receptors were collected from a woman aged 55-69 years with acute or convalescent COVID-19. Both conserved end residues are part of each CDR3. The order of the fields is clone size, V gene, J gene, CDR3 protein. Only part of the rows carry a size: once, few, many, or a class if the clone is expanded.

size: -
V: TRBV9
J: TRBJ2-7
CDR3: CASSAGTSGYEQYF

size: -
V: TRBV27
J: TRBJ2-1
CDR3: CASSLLGQGNEQFF

size: -
V: TRBV6-7
J: TRBJ2-7
CDR3: CASSYPRRANYEQYF

size: -
V: TRBV20-1
J: TRBJ1-2
CDR3: CSASIPYSNYGYTF

size: -
V: TRBV7-9
J: TRBJ2-2
CDR3: CASSLEREWSPGELFF

size: -
V: TRBV7-3
J: TRBJ2-1
CDR3: CASSPTVVVNEQFF

size: -
V: TRBV15
J: TRBJ1-2
CDR3: CATSRDRRGYGYTF

size: -
V: TRBV5-8
J: TRBJ1-1
CDR3: CASSLIRGIMNTEAFF

size: -
V: TRBV28
J: TRBJ1-3
CDR3: CASSFTGFSRNTIYF

size: -
V: TRBV5-1
J: TRBJ2-5
CDR3: CASRPSGSGETQYF

size: -
V: TRBV11-2
J: TRBJ2-6
CDR3: CASSPGGEPGANVLTF

size: -
V: TRBV3-1/TRBV3-2
J: TRBJ1-1
CDR3: CASSQYGGAAEAFF

size: -
V: TRBV11-2
J: TRBJ2-7
CDR3: CASGPLGESSYEQYF

size: few
V: TRBV3-1/TRBV3-2
J: TRBJ2-7
CDR3: CASSRASEQYF

size: -
V: TRBV28
J: TRBJ1-5
CDR3: CASSSGTGIQPQHF

size: -
V: TRBV3-1/TRBV3-2
J: TRBJ1-2
CDR3: CASSPGGGGENGYTF

size: -
V: TRBV6-5
J: TRBJ1-2
CDR3: CASSQGARGYGYTF

size: -
V: TRBV5-1
J: TRBJ2-1
CDR3: CASSWTLSYNEQFF

size: -
V: TRBV5-1
J: TRBJ1-5
CDR3: CASSPTGGPQPQHF

size: once
V: TRBV6-5
J: TRBJ2-7
CDR3: CASSYGTGFYEQYF

size: -
V: TRBV28
J: TRBJ1-5
CDR3: CASSLSGLGQPQHF

size: -
V: TRBV27
J: TRBJ2-7
CDR3: CASKSRVTFGRLGLGSYEQYF

size: -
V: TRBV3-1/TRBV3-2
J: TRBJ1-2
CDR3: CASSQPGQLKRGYTF

size: -
V: TRBV7-9
J: TRBJ2-1
CDR3: CASSPRLAGGEQFF

size: -
V: TRBV19
J: TRBJ1-5
CDR3: CASSSGTEISGPQHF

size: once
V: TRBV5-4
J: TRBJ1-6
CDR3: CASSFDRGSSPLHF

size: few
V: TRBV28
J: TRBJ1-4
CDR3: CASSATGYNSNEKLFF

size: few
V: TRBV21-1
J: TRBJ2-1
CDR3: CASSKGTSGRYDNEQFF

size: -
V: TRBV11-2
J: TRBJ1-2
CDR3: CASSLVAGEGYTF

size: -
V: TRBV9
J: TRBJ2-5
CDR3: CASSVQGLGETQYF

size: -
V: TRBV6-5
J: TRBJ1-2
CDR3: CASSADLTAIYGYTF

size: few
V: TRBV10-3
J: TRBJ2-7
CDR3: CAISEHSYEQYF

size: -
V: TRBV7-3
J: TRBJ2-1
CDR3: CASSLQGSSSSYNEQFF

size: few
V: TRBV7-3
J: TRBJ2-2
CDR3: CASSTDGQPNTGELFF

size: once
V: TRBV7-9
J: TRBJ1-2
CDR3: CASSSGTGAVDYGYTF

size: -
V: TRBV29-1
J: TRBJ2-7
CDR3: CSVVGRAGVSYEQYF

size: -
V: TRBV4-3
J: TRBJ2-7
CDR3: CASSQDTASSYEQYF

size: -
V: TRBV9
J: TRBJ1-3
CDR3: CASSGLGGSGNTIYF

size: -
V: TRBV6-5
J: TRBJ2-2
CDR3: CASRRLAGELFF

size: -
V: TRBV28
J: TRBJ1-2
CDR3: CASSLYGGFFYGYTF

size: -
V: TRBV18
J: TRBJ2-7
CDR3: CASSPRDSDGEQYF

size: -
V: TRBV6-6
J: TRBJ1-2
CDR3: CASSYSIQGPYGYTF

size: -
V: TRBV28
J: TRBJ1-5
CDR3: CASSLDRVQPQHF

size: -
V: TRBV28
J: TRBJ1-5
CDR3: CASGYRGGGQPQHF

size: -
V: TRBV7-3
J: TRBJ2-1
CDR3: CASGLYNEQFF

size: -
V: TRBV7-8
J: TRBJ2-7
CDR3: CASSGWDSPYEQYF

size: -
V: TRBV28
J: TRBJ1-2
CDR3: CASSPGNYGYTF

size: -
V: TRBV19
J: TRBJ1-1
CDR3: CASRNQKLNTEAFF

size: -
V: TRBV19
J: TRBJ1-2
CDR3: CASSMDRGRAYGYTF

size: -
V: TRBV18
J: TRBJ1-2
CDR3: CASSPDYRGSVGYTF

size: -
V: TRBV19
J: TRBJ2-6
CDR3: CASSRVLSGANVLTF

size: -
V: TRBV5-3
J: TRBJ2-4
CDR3: CARKLSRITVAKNIQYF

size: -
V: TRBV6-6
J: TRBJ1-2
CDR3: CASSEPGQGFYGYTF